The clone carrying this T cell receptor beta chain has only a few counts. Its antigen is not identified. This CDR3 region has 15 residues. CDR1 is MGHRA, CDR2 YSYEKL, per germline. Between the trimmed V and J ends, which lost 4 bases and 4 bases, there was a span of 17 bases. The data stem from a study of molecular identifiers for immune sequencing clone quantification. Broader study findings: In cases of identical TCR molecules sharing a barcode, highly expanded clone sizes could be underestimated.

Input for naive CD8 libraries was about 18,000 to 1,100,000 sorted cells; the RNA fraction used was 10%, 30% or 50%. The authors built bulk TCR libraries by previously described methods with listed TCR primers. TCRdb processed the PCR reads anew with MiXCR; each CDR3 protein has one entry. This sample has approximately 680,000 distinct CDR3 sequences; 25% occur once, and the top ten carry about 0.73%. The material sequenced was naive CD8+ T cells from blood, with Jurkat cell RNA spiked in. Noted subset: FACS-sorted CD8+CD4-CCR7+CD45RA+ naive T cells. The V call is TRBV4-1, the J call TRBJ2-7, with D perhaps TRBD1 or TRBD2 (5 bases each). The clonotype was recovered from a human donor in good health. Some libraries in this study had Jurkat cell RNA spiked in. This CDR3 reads CASSPVRDGGYEQYF. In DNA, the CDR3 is TGCGCCAGCAGCCCCGTCCGGGACGGAGGATACGAGCAGTACTTC.